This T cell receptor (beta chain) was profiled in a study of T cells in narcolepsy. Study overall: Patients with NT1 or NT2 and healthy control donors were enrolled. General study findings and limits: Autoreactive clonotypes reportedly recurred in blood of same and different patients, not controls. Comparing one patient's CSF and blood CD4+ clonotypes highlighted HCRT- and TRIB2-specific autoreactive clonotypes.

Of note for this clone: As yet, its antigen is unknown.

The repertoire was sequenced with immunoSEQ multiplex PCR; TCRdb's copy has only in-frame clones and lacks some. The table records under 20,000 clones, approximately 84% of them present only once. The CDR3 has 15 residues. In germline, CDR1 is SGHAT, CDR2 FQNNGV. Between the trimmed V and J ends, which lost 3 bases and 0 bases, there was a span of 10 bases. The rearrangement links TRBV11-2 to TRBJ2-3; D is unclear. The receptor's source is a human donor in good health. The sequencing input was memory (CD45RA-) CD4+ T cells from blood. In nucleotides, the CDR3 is TGTGCCAGCAGCTTCGACGGATACAGCACAGATACGCAGTATTTT. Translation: CASSFDGYSTDTQYF.